This TCR beta chain was documented in a study of blood T cell repertoires in COVID-19. Study in general: Samples of COVID-19 (acute and convalescent) were obtained from the United States, Italy and Spain. The cDNA or gDNA used as material had been derived from T cells, B-cell-depleted T cells, or PBMCs.

Original handling: The assay estimated nucleated cells by amplifying reference gene primers. The repertoire was sequenced with immunoSEQ multiplex PCR; TCRdb's copy has only in-frame clones and lacks some. V and J calls and clone size are those listed in that table; D and trimming were worked out from the DNA. The sample has about 170,000 clones; around four fifths are singletons. This CDR3 is built from 16 residues. Germline V gives CDR1 MNHNS, CDR2 SASEGT. V lost 4 bases, J lost 0 bases, and 6 bases stayed unmatched. Seattle participants joined during active infection and were tracked over time. Sequenced material: peripheral blood. The sequence was collected from a woman in her seventies with COVID-19, enrolled during active disease. The chain uses TRBV6-1 and TRBJ2-4, with 7 bases fitting TRBD1. CDR3 region: CASSVGQLLAKNIQYF. The CDR3, as DNA: TGTGCCAGCAGTGTGGGACAGCTATTAGCCAAAAACATTCAGTACTTC.